Below are 32 T cell receptor beta chains sequenced from a single sample in a study of CD8+ T cells in alopecia areata. Treatment of the sample: oral pan-JAK inhibitor, 5-10 mg twice daily. The sequencing template was cDNA reverse transcribed from extracted RNA. TCRdb's copy holds only in-frame clones and misses some; the assay was immunoSEQ multiplex PCR. The top ten hold around 1.3% of the sample, which has under 250,000 clones, approximately 72% seen once. Specimen: CD4+ T cells sorted from blood, collected at week 44, from a patient treated with tofacitinib. All receptors come from a human donor with alopecia areata.

This clone appeared a single time. V and J are TRBV11-2 and TRBJ2-1; D might be TRBD1 or TRBD2, each matching 6 bases. CDR1 and CDR2 (germline): SGHAT, FQNNGV. The germline V and J ends were trimmed by 2 bases and 8 bases, with 10 bases remaining between them. The CDR3 has 13 amino acids. For the CDR3, the DNA is TGTGCCAGCAGCTTAATGGGGGGCCATGAGCAGTTCTTC. Protein sequence: CASSLMGGHEQFF.

This clone showed up just a few times. The same CDR3 also results from other DNA sequences found in this sample. The genes are TRBV29-1 and TRBJ1-1; 7 bases are shared with TRBD1. Germline CDR1 SQVTM, CDR2 ANQGSEA. V shed 6 bases and J 1 base; nucleotides not matched to a gene: 5. The CDR3 runs to 13 residues. The chain's CDR3 is CSVAGQPNTEAFF. CDR3 sequence (DNA): TGCAGCGTAGCGGGACAGCCGAACACTGAAGCTTTCTTT.

J is TRBJ2-7 and V is TRBV11-2; 7 nucleotides agree with TRBD2. Germline V gene sequence: CDR1 SGHAT, CDR2 FQNNGV. This CDR3 region has 13 residues. V gave up 1 base and J gave up 6 bases; unmatched junction bases: 3. As DNA, the CDR3 is TGTGCCAGCAGCTTAGGACTAGCAGGCGAGCAGTACTTC. Encoded protein: CASSLGLAGEQYF.

This clone was counted only a few times. CDR3 in DNA: TGTGCCAGCAGGGGACAGGGAATAGGTGAAGCTTTCTTT. Translation: CASRGQGIGEAFF. This chain uses TRBV6-6 with TRBJ1-1; 9 bases match TRBD1. The CDR3 spans 13 residues. V lost 6 bases, J lost 7 bases, and 6 bases stayed unmatched. Germline assignment: CDR1 MNHNY and CDR2 SVGAGI (reference sequence).

This clone has just a few counts. The sample has other DNA sequences that encode this CDR3 too. The rearrangement links TRBV7-9 to TRBJ1-4; D call uncertain. The CDR3 sequence is 11 residues long. The germline gives CDR1 SEHNR, CDR2 FQNEAQ (reference sequence). Trimming took off 6 bases at V and 5 bases at J, with 4 bases between the two ends. The CDR3 reads CASSFNEKLFF. The CDR3 nucleotides are TGTGCCAGCAGTTTCAATGAAAAACTGTTTTTT. Full variable domain (outside the CDR3, taken from reference TRBV7-9 and TRBJ1-4): DTGVSQNPRHKITKRGQNVTFRCDPISEHNRLYWYRQTLGQGPEFLTYFQNEAQLEKSRLLSDRFSAERPKGSFSTLEIQRTEQGDSAMYLCASSFNEKLFFGSGTQLSVL.

Here the CDR3 reads CASGTGQDVNEQFF. DNA of the CDR3: TGTGCTAGTGGTACGGGACAGGACGTCAATGAGCAGTTCTTC. The rearrangement uses TRBV12-5 and TRBJ2-1; 8 bases match TRBD1. The germline gives CDR1 LGHNT, CDR2 FRNRAP. V shed 5 bases, J shed 6 bases, and the junction held 6 bases outside the gene matches. The CDR3 length is 14 residues.

This chain links TRBV30 with TRBJ1-2; TRBD1 matches at 9 bases. Germline V gene lookup returns CDR1 GTSNPN and CDR2 SVGIG (reference sequence). The V segment lost 0 bases and the J segment 6 bases; nucleotides outside the gene matches: 8. This CDR3 has 15 residues. The CDR3 here is CAWSVRDRATDGYTF. The CDR3 nucleotides are TGTGCCTGGAGTGTAAGGGACAGGGCGACGGATGGCTACACCTTC.

The V call is TRBV29-1, the J call TRBJ1-2, with D unclear. The germline gives CDR1 SQVTM, CDR2 ANQGSEA. This CDR3 region has 14 residues. Between the trimmed V and J ends, which lost 4 bases and 2 bases, there was a span of 14 bases. CDR3 coding DNA: TGCAGCGTTGCGCGTCAGGAGGCCAACTATGGCTACACCTTC. Translated: CSVARQEANYGYTF.

In its sample, this clone was seen a few times. V usage is TRBV15 and J usage is TRBJ1-5; D gene ambiguous. V was cut by 0 bases and J by 7 bases, with 7 bases left in between. This CDR3 comprises 13 residues. The germline gives CDR1 LNHNV, CDR2 YYDKDF (reference sequence). The CDR3 DNA follows: TGTGCCACCAGCAGAGATTATACCCAGCCCCAGCATTTT. This codes for CATSRDYTQPQHF.

This clone came up a few times. The chain employs TRBV6-1 and TRBJ1-2; perhaps TRBD1 as D (6 bases). Germline lookup yields CDR1 MNHNS and CDR2 SASEGT. V gave up 8 bases and J gave up 0 bases, with 16 bases separating them. The CDR3 totals 15 residues. The CDR3 spells CASRGGAGANYGYTF. Written as DNA, the CDR3 is TGTGCCAGCCGGGGAGGGGCAGGGGCTAACTATGGCTACACCTTC.

With respect to this clone: One end of the junction fails to match germline, which may point to a read error. V usage is TRBV28 and J usage is TRBJ2-7; a possible D gene is TRBD1 (6 bases). Germline V gene lookup returns CDR1 MDHEN and CDR2 SYDVKM. The CDR3 loop spans 14 amino acids. Here the CDR3 reads CASRGQSLAYEQYF. DNA of the CDR3: TGTGCCAGCAGAGGACAGTCCTTAGCCTATGAGCAGTACTTC.

The chain couples TRBV29-1 to TRBJ2-5; the match to TRBD2 covers 7 bases. Gene TRBJ2-7 matches the end of the DNA better, so the J call may be wrong. Germline V CDR1 and CDR2: SQVTM, ANQGSEA. The CDR3 is 12 amino acids. CDR3 nucleotides: TGCAGCGTTGCGGGGGGACCCTACGAGCAGTACTTC. This gives the protein CSVAGGPYEQYF.

The chain has TRBV19 and TRBJ1-2, with D possibly matching TRBD1 (5 bases). CDR1 and CDR2 from the germline V gene are LNHDA and SQIVND (reference sequence). Trimming left V 6 bases short and J 2 bases short, with 13 bases between. The length of the CDR3 is 14 residues. CDR3 sequence (DNA): TGTGCCAGTAGCACGCGGGGGATAAACTATGGCTACACCTTC. As protein: CASSTRGINYGYTF.

This clone was picked up one time. The chain carries TRBV19 and TRBJ1-1, with D possibly TRBD1 on 5 matching bases. The CDR3 sequence is 12 residues long. Germline CDR1 reads LNHDA; CDR2 reads SQIVND (reference sequence). V lost 6 bases and J 5 bases, leaving 10 bases between the germline ends. The CDR3 nucleotides read TGTGCCAGTAGGACGAGGGGAACTGAAGCTTTCTTT. Translating it yields CASRTRGTEAFF.

This clone was found a few times. The chain has TRBV7-9 and TRBJ1-1; TRBD1 agrees at 12 bases. V gave up 4 bases and J gave up 4 bases; unmatched junction bases: 1. The CDR3 loop spans 14 amino acids. Germline lookup yields CDR1 SEHNR and CDR2 FQNEAQ (reference sequence). In DNA, the CDR3 is TGTGCCAGCAGCTGGGGACAGGGGGCCACTGAAGCTTTCTTT. Translated, it gives CASSWGQGATEAFF.

The chain has TRBV2 and TRBJ2-6, with D maybe TRBD1 (6 bases). Germline CDR1 SNHLY, CDR2 FYNNEI. The CDR3 contains 14 residues. The CDR3 bases are TGTGCGGGGGCTAAGGATCCTGGGGCCAACGTCCTGACTTTC. Protein: CAGAKDPGANVLTF. Full variable domain (rest looked up from reference TRBV2 and TRBJ2-6): EPEVTQTPSHQVTQMGQEVILRCVPISNHLYFYWYRQILGQKVEFLVSFYNNEISEKSEIFDDQFSVERPDGSNFTLKIRSTKLEDSAMYFCAGAKDPGANVLTFGAGSRLTVL.

This chain joins TRBV29-1 and TRBJ1-1; TRBD1 is a possible D gene (6 bases). The V end was cut by 6 bases, the J end by 3 bases, with 14 bases between. The CDR3 extends over 13 amino acids. Germline CDR1 is SQVTM and CDR2 is ANQGSEA. CDR3 sequence reads: CSVASEGDTEAFF. DNA of the CDR3: TGCAGCGTGGCCAGTGAGGGGGACACTGAAGCTTTCTTT.

The chain carries TRBV6-5 and TRBJ2-2; no clear D. V gave up 5 bases and J gave up 6 bases, with 10 bases separating them. Germline V gene lookup returns CDR1 MNHEY and CDR2 SVGAGI. The CDR3 length is 13 residues. This CDR3 reads CASSAARAGELFF. In nucleotides, the CDR3 is TGTGCCAGCAGTGCCGCCCGCGCCGGGGAGCTGTTTTTT.

The gene calls are TRBV27 and TRBJ2-3; D is unclear. V dropped 4 bases and J dropped 0 bases, with 11 bases sitting between them. Germline assignment: CDR1 MNHEY and CDR2 SMNVEV (reference sequence). CDR3 length: 15 residues. The CDR3: CASSYLSISTDTQYF. The DNA of the CDR3 is TGTGCCAGCAGTTACCTTAGCATTAGCACAGATACGCAGTATTTT.

This chain links TRBV18 with TRBJ1-2; D is undetermined. V was pared by 3 bases and J by 8 bases, with 13 bases between. This CDR3 comprises 13 residues. Per the germline V gene, CDR1 is KGHSH and CDR2 is LQKENI. The CDR3 DNA reads TGTGCCAGCTCACCGAGGGTCTCGGACGGCTACACCTTC. Its translation is CASSPRVSDGYTF.

V gene TRBV5-6 combines with J gene TRBJ1-1; D may be TRBD1 (6 bases). The CDR3 loop spans 13 amino acids. Germline V gives CDR1 SGHDT, CDR2 YYEEEE. The ends were cut back, 3 bases at V and 6 bases at J, with 12 bases in the middle. CDR3 DNA: TGTGCCAGCAGCTCTACAGGGAGGGCTGAAGCTTTCTTT. Its protein product is CASSSTGRAEAFF.

The chain is built from TRBV15 and TRBJ2-7; 12 nucleotides match TRBD1. Germline V lookup: CDR1 LNHNV, CDR2 YYDKDF (reference sequence). This CDR3 is 15 amino acids long. The ends lost 4 bases at V and 7 bases at J; junction bases unmatched: 8. CDR3 loop: CATSTGGQGALEQYF. The CDR3 region has the DNA TGTGCCACCAGCACTGGGGGACAGGGGGCTCTTGAGCAGTACTTC.

The rearrangement links TRBV27 to TRBJ2-7, with TRBD2 as a possible D gene (6 bases). From germline, CDR1 is MNHEY and CDR2 SMNVEV (reference sequence). The CDR3 covers 15 residues. With 5 bases removed from V and 1 base from J, the gap between germline ends came to 15 bases. CDR3 protein: CASSIGGSRSYEQYF. The CDR3 region has the DNA TGTGCCAGCAGTATCGGGGGTTCGAGGTCCTACGAGCAGTACTTC.

This clone has only a few counts. The V and J genes are TRBV5-1 and TRBJ2-1; 8 bases are shared with TRBD1. The CDR3 is 16 amino acids. The junction had 6 bases not matched to a gene; V was cut back by 0 bases and J by 4 bases. Germline V gene sequence: CDR1 SGHRS, CDR2 YFSETQ. CDR3 region: CASSLGQGASYNEQFF. CDR3 coding DNA: TGCGCCAGCAGCTTGGGTCAGGGGGCTTCTTACAATGAGCAGTTCTTC.

This chain uses TRBV29-1 with TRBJ1-1, with a tentative D call TRBD1 (6 bases). Germline CDR1 and CDR2: SQVTM and ANQGSEA. Trimming removed 1 base at V and 9 bases at J, with 12 bases between. The CDR3 is made up of 12 amino acids. The CDR3 DNA is TGCAGCGTTGAAGGTACAGGGACCAAAGCTTTCTTT. This encodes CSVEGTGTKAFF. Looking up the rest from reference TRBV29-1 and TRBJ1-1 gives the full variable domain: SAVISQKPSRDICQRGTSLTIQCQVDSQVTMMFWYRQQPGQSLTLIATANQGSEATYESGFVIDKFPISRPNLTFSTLTVSNMSPEDSSIYLCSVEGTGTKAFFGQGTRLTVV.

The chain employs TRBV14 and TRBJ2-7; D gene ambiguous. CDR3 length: 11 residues. Germline V gene data show CDR1 as SGHDN and CDR2 as FVKESK. V lost 6 bases to trimming and J lost 5 bases, with 8 bases between them. The CDR3 loop is CASSLLDEQYF. The CDR3 nucleotides are TGTGCCAGCAGTCTCCTCGACGAGCAGTACTTC.

This clone has more than one count but fewer than ten. The rearrangement joins TRBV29-1 to TRBJ2-6, with 10 nucleotides matching TRBD1. The V gene end was trimmed by 4 bases and the J gene end by 0 bases; junction bases not matched to a gene: 3. Per germline, CDR1 SQVTM and CDR2 ANQGSEA. The CDR3 has 16 amino acids. CDR3 nucleotide sequence: TGCAGCGTTGGACAGGGGGCCAACTCTGGGGCCAACGTCCTGACTTTC. Encoded protein: CSVGQGANSGANVLTF. Together with reference TRBV29-1 and TRBJ2-6, the CDR3 gives the full variable domain: SAVISQKPSRDICQRGTSLTIQCQVDSQVTMMFWYRQQPGQSLTLIATANQGSEATYESGFVIDKFPISRPNLTFSTLTVSNMSPEDSSIYLCSVGQGANSGANVLTFGAGSRLTVL.

The chain recombines TRBV30 with TRBJ1-1; 7 bases align to TRBD1. The CDR3 length is 17 residues. Trimming cost V 2 bases and J 0 bases; bases outside gene matches: 12. Germline V gene sequence: CDR1 GTSNPN, CDR2 SVGIG (reference sequence). The CDR3 DNA follows: TGTGCCTGGAGTCCGAAAACCGGGACAGCCATGAACACTGAAGCTTTCTTT. Its translation is CAWSPKTGTAMNTEAFF.

This clone was seen more than once but under ten times. The J gene is TRBJ1-5, the V gene TRBV6-1, with a possible D match to TRBD1 (5 bases). Germline V CDR1 and CDR2: MNHNS, SASEGT. The CDR3 consists of 15 residues. Trimming removed 6 bases at V and 4 bases at J, with 16 bases between. The chain's CDR3 is CASSAKTGDNQPQHF. The DNA of the CDR3 is TGTGCCAGCAGCGCTAAGACGGGGGATAATCAGCCCCAGCATTTT.

This clone was counted only a few times. The rearrangement joins TRBV7-6 to TRBJ2-7, with 11 bases aligning to TRBD1. This CDR3 spans 13 amino acids. Looked up from germline, CDR1 is SGHVS and CDR2 is FNYEAQ. The V gene end was trimmed by 6 bases and the J gene end by 5 bases; junction bases not matched to a gene: 3. The CDR3 region has the DNA TGTGCCAGCAGAGGACAGGGGGCTAACGAGCAGTACTTC. It specifies CASRGQGANEQYF.

This clone was seen a single time. CDR3 in amino acids: CASSSGTAQETQYF. The CDR3 nucleotides are TGCGCCAGCAGCTCTGGGACAGCCCAAGAGACCCAGTACTTC. J is TRBJ2-5 and V is TRBV5-1, with TRBD1 matching 7 bases. Germline CDR1 and CDR2: SGHRS and YFSETQ. This CDR3 has 14 amino acids. Trimming removed 3 bases from V and 1 base from J; junction bases left unmatched: 3.

The chain recombines TRBV29-1 with TRBJ2-3, with 7 bases matching TRBD2. Germline CDR1 and CDR2: SQVTM and ANQGSEA. CDR3 length: 16 amino acids. After removal of 4 bases from V and 0 bases from J, the junction contained 10 bases not matched to a gene. The CDR3 loop reads CSVGRASGDSTDTQYF. In DNA form, the CDR3 reads TGCAGCGTTGGGAGGGCTAGCGGCGATAGCACAGATACGCAGTATTTT.